This TCR beta chain came from a study of blood T cell repertoires in COVID-19. Study background: Collection of acute and convalescent COVID-19 samples took place in the United States, Italy and Spain. T cells, B-cell-depleted T cells, or PBMCs supplied cDNA or gDNA.

V dropped 2 bases and J dropped 0; count of bases not matched to a gene: 8. Germline V gene lookup returns CDR1 SGHRS and CDR2 YFSETQ. This CDR3 comprises 18 residues. In the original processing: By means of reference gene primer amplification, nucleated cell counts were estimated. Here immunoSEQ multiplex PCR was the method, and the copy in TCRdb shows in-frame clones only, minus some. V and J calls plus clone size are reproduced from that table; the DNA served to infer D and trimming. The table lists some 140,000 clones, roughly 80% of them singletons. Individuals drawn from around 25 US areas were roughly 18 to 100 years old.

The chain couples TRBV5-1 to TRBJ2-7; 13 bases agree with TRBD2. The sample consisted of PBMCs or T cells enriched from blood (not recorded which). The TCR comes from a man aged 45-65 years who had recovered from COVID-19. CDR3 residues: CASSFGLAGANSSYEQYF. The CDR3 DNA sequence: TGCGCCAGCAGCTTCGGACTAGCGGGGGCTAACAGCTCCTACGAGCAGTACTTC.